Listed below are T cell receptor beta chains from one sample, sequenced in a study of blood T cell repertoires in COVID-19. Sequencing was performed with immunoSEQ multiplex PCR; in TCRdb, only in-frame clones are kept and a portion is missing. The sample includes 97,000 or so clones, around nine tenths seen only once; the top ten take under 2.5%. The sequenced sample consisted of peripheral blood. The receptor set was obtained from a man aged 45-60 years with active COVID-19. CDR3s include the opening cysteine and the closing phenylalanine or tryptophan. A D gene is named only where the DNA matches it firmly. Clone size is stated in some rows and not others, as once, few, many or a class when expanded.

v_gene: TRBV9; abundance: .; j_gene: TRBJ1-5; d_gene: TRBD1; CDR3aa: CASSEGATDIGQPQHF; CDR3nt: TGTGCCAGCAGCGAGGGGGCCACCGATATAGGTCAGCCCCAGCATTTT
v_gene: TRBV7-6; abundance: .; j_gene: TRBJ2-5; d_gene: TRBD1; CDR3aa: CASSSIRDSTGETQYF; CDR3nt: TGTGCCAGCAGCTCGATAAGGGACAGCACGGGGGAGACCCAGTACTTC
v_gene: TRBV6-6; abundance: .; j_gene: TRBJ2-6; d_gene: .; CDR3aa: CASGRAVSGANVLTF; CDR3nt: TGTGCCAGCGGTCGAGCGGTCTCTGGGGCCAACGTCCTGACTTTC
v_gene: TRBV21-1; abundance: .; j_gene: TRBJ2-1; d_gene: .; CDR3aa: CASSKNSQDRGRTIESYNEQFF; CDR3nt: TGTGCCAGCAGCAAAAATTCCCAGGACAGGGGGCGTACAATCGAGTCCTACAATGAGCAGTTCTTC
v_gene: TRBV7-8; abundance: .; j_gene: TRBJ2-5; d_gene: .; CDR3aa: CASSLGGAGRETQYF; CDR3nt: TGTGCCAGCAGCTTAGGTGGGGCCGGGCGAGAGACCCAGTACTTC
v_gene: TRBV7-2; abundance: once; j_gene: TRBJ2-7; d_gene: .; CDR3aa: CASSLMNRYEQYF; CDR3nt: TGTGCCAGCAGCTTAATGAATCGGTACGAGCAGTACTTC
v_gene: TRBV18; abundance: .; j_gene: TRBJ2-7; d_gene: .; CDR3aa: CASSPQGREQYF; CDR3nt: TGTGCCAGCTCACCTCAGGGGCGCGAGCAGTACTTC
v_gene: TRBV6-5; abundance: few; j_gene: TRBJ1-5; d_gene: TRBD1; CDR3aa: CASSSTGASNQPQHF; CDR3nt: TGTGCCAGCAGCTCGACAGGGGCCAGCAATCAGCCCCAGCATTTT
v_gene: TRBV3-1/TRBV3-2; abundance: .; j_gene: TRBJ2-2; d_gene: .; CDR3aa: CASSPSRAGELFF; CDR3nt: TGTGCCAGCAGCCCCTCCCGAGCCGGGGAGCTGTTTTTT
v_gene: TRBV19; abundance: .; j_gene: TRBJ2-4; d_gene: .; CDR3aa: CASSTRTGSQNIQYF; CDR3nt: TGTGCCAGTAGTACCCGTACAGGATCTCAAAACATTCAGTACTTC
v_gene: TRBV2; abundance: .; j_gene: TRBJ2-3; d_gene: TRBD2; CDR3aa: CASSPIGSGGDTQYF; CDR3nt: TGTGCCAGCAGCCCGATCGGTAGCGGGGGAGATACGCAGTATTTT
v_gene: TRBV7-2; abundance: .; j_gene: TRBJ1-5; d_gene: .; CDR3aa: CASSLDSGTRQPQHF; CDR3nt: TGTGCCAGCAGCTTAGACTCAGGGACACGGCAGCCCCAGCATTTT
v_gene: TRBV7-6; abundance: .; j_gene: TRBJ1-3; d_gene: .; CDR3aa: CASSLMLRTGGNTIYF; CDR3nt: TGTGCCAGCAGCTTAATGCTCCGGACTGGTGGAAACACCATATATTTT
v_gene: TRBV19; abundance: .; j_gene: TRBJ1-5; d_gene: .; CDR3aa: CASSAGDLYSNQPQHF; CDR3nt: TGTGCCAGTAGTGCTGGAGATCTATATAGCAATCAGCCCCAGCATTTT
v_gene: TRBV7-8; abundance: .; j_gene: TRBJ1-2; d_gene: .; CDR3aa: CASSPRGDRGSYGYTF; CDR3nt: TGTGCCAGCAGCCCCCGGGGAGATCGCGGGTCTTATGGCTACACCTTC
v_gene: TRBV5-1; abundance: .; j_gene: TRBJ1-6; d_gene: .; CDR3aa: CASSLAKGNSPLHF; CDR3nt: TGCGCCAGCAGCTTGGCGAAGGGGAATTCACCCCTCCACTTT
v_gene: TRBV19; abundance: .; j_gene: TRBJ1-1; d_gene: .; CDR3aa: CASSIVEVGKAEAFF; CDR3nt: TGTGCCAGTAGTATAGTTGAGGTTGGTAAGGCTGAAGCTTTCTTT
v_gene: TRBV3-1/TRBV3-2; abundance: .; j_gene: TRBJ1-1; d_gene: .; CDR3aa: CASSQDQGRSTEAFF; CDR3nt: TGTGCCAGCAGCCAAGATCAGGGCCGTAGCACTGAAGCTTTCTTT
v_gene: TRBV5-1; abundance: .; j_gene: TRBJ1-1; d_gene: TRBD1; CDR3aa: CASSPDRVTEAFF; CDR3nt: TGCGCCAGCAGCCCAGACAGGGTGACTGAAGCTTTCTTT
v_gene: TRBV7-2; abundance: .; j_gene: TRBJ1-2; d_gene: .; CDR3aa: CASSSYGYTF; CDR3nt: TGTGCCAGCAGCTCTTATGGCTACACCTTC
v_gene: TRBV5-1; abundance: few; j_gene: TRBJ1-1; d_gene: .; CDR3aa: CASSRVGRGTEAFF; CDR3nt: TGCGCCAGCAGCAGGGTGGGCCGGGGCACTGAAGCTTTCTTT
v_gene: TRBV9; abundance: .; j_gene: TRBJ2-5; d_gene: TRBD2; CDR3aa: CASSVGVSGVQETQYF; CDR3nt: TGTGCCAGCAGCGTAGGGGTTAGCGGGGTTCAAGAGACCCAGTACTTC
v_gene: TRBV6-5; abundance: few; j_gene: TRBJ1-5; d_gene: TRBD1; CDR3aa: CASRNPGQDQPQHF; CDR3nt: TGTGCCAGCAGGAACCCGGGACAGGATCAGCCCCAGCATTTT
v_gene: TRBV3-1/TRBV3-2; abundance: .; j_gene: TRBJ1-2; d_gene: .; CDR3aa: CASSQDVLGYTF; CDR3nt: TGTGCCAGCAGCCAAGATGTACTTGGCTACACCTTC
v_gene: TRBV5-4; abundance: .; j_gene: TRBJ2-5; d_gene: .; CDR3aa: CASNQGRGGTRETQYF; CDR3nt: TGTGCCAGCAATCAGGGGCGCGGGGGTACCCGGGAGACCCAGTACTTC
v_gene: TRBV23-1; abundance: .; j_gene: TRBJ1-5; d_gene: TRBD1; CDR3aa: CASSQSGSTGGCNQPQHF; CDR3nt: TGCGCCAGCAGTCAATCTGGCTCGACAGGGGGCTGCAATCAGCCCCAGCATTTT
v_gene: TRBV18; abundance: .; j_gene: TRBJ2-7; d_gene: TRBD1; CDR3aa: CASRGGSLTEQYF; CDR3nt: TGTGCCAGCAGAGGGGGCAGCCTAACCGAGCAGTACTTC
v_gene: TRBV11-3; abundance: .; j_gene: TRBJ2-2; d_gene: .; CDR3aa: CASSLRGNTGELFF; CDR3nt: TGTGCCAGCAGCTTAAGGGGGAACACCGGGGAGCTGTTTTTT
v_gene: TRBV5-6; abundance: .; j_gene: TRBJ2-7; d_gene: TRBD2; CDR3aa: CASSAGLAGAYEQYF; CDR3nt: TGTGCCAGCAGCGCGGGACTAGCGGGGGCTTACGAGCAGTACTTC
v_gene: TRBV3-1/TRBV3-2; abundance: .; j_gene: TRBJ2-1; d_gene: .; CDR3aa: CASSPRQRALNEQFF; CDR3nt: TGTGCCAGCAGCCCACGCCAGCGGGCATTGAATGAGCAGTTCTTC
v_gene: TRBV7-9; abundance: .; j_gene: TRBJ1-5; d_gene: .; CDR3aa: CASSLNPGGNQPQHF; CDR3nt: TGTGCCAGCAGCTTAAACCCGGGGGGCAATCAGCCCCAGCATTTT
v_gene: TRBV19; abundance: .; j_gene: TRBJ1-1; d_gene: .; CDR3aa: CASRPGATNTEAFF; CDR3nt: TGTGCCAGTAGGCCAGGGGCGACAAACACTGAAGCTTTCTTT
v_gene: TRBV2; abundance: .; j_gene: TRBJ2-3; d_gene: .; CDR3aa: CASSEGGLTTQYF; CDR3nt: TGTGCCAGCAGTGAAGGGGGACTGACTACGCAGTATTTT
v_gene: TRBV6-5; abundance: .; j_gene: TRBJ1-2; d_gene: .; CDR3aa: CASRVTANYGYTF; CDR3nt: TGTGCCAGCAGGGTGACAGCTAACTATGGCTACACCTTC
v_gene: TRBV2; abundance: .; j_gene: TRBJ2-5; d_gene: TRBD2; CDR3aa: CASSRWTSGGPTETQYF; CDR3nt: TGTGCCAGCAGTCGATGGACTAGCGGGGGCCCAACAGAGACCCAGTACTTC
v_gene: TRBV6-1; abundance: .; j_gene: TRBJ1-2; d_gene: TRBD1; CDR3aa: CASSEAGTESLYGYTF; CDR3nt: TGTGCCAGCAGTGAGGCCGGGACAGAAAGTTTATATGGCTACACCTTC
v_gene: TRBV6-1; abundance: .; j_gene: TRBJ2-1; d_gene: TRBD2; CDR3aa: CASSREGLADNEQFF; CDR3nt: TGTGCCAGCAGCCGAGAGGGACTAGCGGACAATGAGCAGTTCTTC